This TCR beta chain was identified during a study of blood T cell repertoires in COVID-19 (dated by TCRdb to about 2020). Turning to the overall study: Samples from collaborators originated in the United States, Italy and Spain and spanned both the acute and convalescent phases of COVID-19. The prospective study material was composed of cDNA or gDNA derived from T cells, B-cell-depleted T cells, or PBMCs. Deeply sampled blood TCRbeta repertoires from subjects exposed to, actively infected with, or recovered from COVID-19 were included in the dataset. The repertoires were made available in a free public database intended to serve as a resource for research on the immune response to SARS-CoV-2. Samples were obtained from the ongoing ImmuneRACE study (first 160 participants) and from 1,254 subjects provided by 6 global collaborators. The sample metadata nearly always contained a de-identified subject ID, COVID-19 status, age in years and sex. HLA class I and class II types, where available, came from metadata supplied by the sample provider rather than from assay-based typing.

In the prospective study, participants were roughly 18 to 95 years old, resided in under 30 geographic areas of the United States, and were enrolled through a virtual design. To assign participants to cohorts, the prospective study relied on clinical history that participants themselves reported in a screening survey and a study questionnaire. Recovered participants in ImmuneRACE Cohort 3 were defined by two consecutive negative NP/OP PCR tests, clearance by a healthcare professional, or resolution of symptoms. Each participant in the prospective study had whole blood, serum and a nasopharyngeal or oropharyngeal swab collected by mobile phlebotomists. Additional blood draws and questionnaires over a roughly two-month period could optionally be provided by prospective study participants. Before DNA extraction, blood samples from the prospective study were shipped at room temperature or frozen. Paper-wide results and their limitations: How much clinical and demographic metadata was included differed by source and by participant, and the metadata was provided uncurated.

CDR1 is given as SGHTA and CDR2 as FQGNSA, both from the germline V gene. Counted from cysteine to phenylalanine, this CDR3 has 14 amino acids. Only the CDR3 region is kept as DNA, spanning 42 bases read in frame from base 1. Between the V and J ends, shortened by 5 bases and 2 bases respectively, the junction contains 12 bases. As to this clone: Its specific antigen is unknown. Per-nucleotide qualities are absent, and no much larger clonotype sits a single base away.

The immunoSEQ Assay, a bias-controlled multiplex PCR, was used to amplify TCRbeta CDR3 regions from genomic DNA. Concerning the study's data processing: Nucleated cell counts per sample were estimated from amplification of reference gene primers within the assay. To quantify the absolute abundance of each unique TCRbeta CDR3 rearrangement, sequence reads were collapsed and filtered. For each sample, productive Simpson clonality was calculated by taking the square root of Simpson's diversity index across productive rearrangements. TCRdb took this table from immuneACCESS and kept in-frame rearrangements with V and J called. Such tables lack part of the clones; where checked against another copy, unresolved V genes explain under half of the gap, and the rest is unexplained. Clone size and V and J calls were adopted from that table, with D and trimming inferred from the DNA. The sample records roughly 320,000 clones, over 75% of which are singletons. The ten largest clones represent about 4.2% of the sample.

What was sequenced was PBMCs or T cells enriched from blood (not recorded which). The TCR was taken from a man aged 30-40 years who had recovered from COVID-19. The chain was built from TRBV7-2 and TRBJ1-1; no D gene call is confident. The CDR3 loop reads CASSRQPTNTEAFF. The DNA reads as follows: TGTGCCAGCAGCCGCCAGCCGACTAACACTGAAGCTTTCTTT. With the portions outside the CDR3 filled from the reference TRBV7-2 and TRBJ1-1 genes, the complete variable region becomes GAGVSQSPSNKVTEKGKDVELRCDPISGHTALYWYRQSLGQGLEFLIYFQGNSAPDKSGLPSDRFSAERTGGSVSTLTIQRTQQEDSAVYLCASSRQPTNTEAFFGQGTRLTVV.